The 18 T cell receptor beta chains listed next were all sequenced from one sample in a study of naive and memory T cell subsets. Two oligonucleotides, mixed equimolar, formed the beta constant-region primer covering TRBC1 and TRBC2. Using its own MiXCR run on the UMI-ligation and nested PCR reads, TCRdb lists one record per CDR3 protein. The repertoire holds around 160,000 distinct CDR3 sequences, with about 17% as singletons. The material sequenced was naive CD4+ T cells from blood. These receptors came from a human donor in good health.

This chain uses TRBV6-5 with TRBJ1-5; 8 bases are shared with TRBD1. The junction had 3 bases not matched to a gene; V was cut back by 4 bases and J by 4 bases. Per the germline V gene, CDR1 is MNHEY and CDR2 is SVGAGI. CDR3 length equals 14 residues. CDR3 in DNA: TGTGCCAGCAGTTCGCAGGGGGCGAATCAGCCCCAGCATTTT. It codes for CASSSQGANQPQHF.

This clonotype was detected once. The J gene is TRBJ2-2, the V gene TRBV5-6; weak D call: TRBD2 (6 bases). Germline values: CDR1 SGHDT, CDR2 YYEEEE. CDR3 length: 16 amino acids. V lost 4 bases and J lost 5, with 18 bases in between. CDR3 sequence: CASSPEPGGGTGELFF. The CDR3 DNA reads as TGTGCCAGCAGCCCGGAGCCTGGAGGAGGGACCGGGGAGCTGTTTTTT.

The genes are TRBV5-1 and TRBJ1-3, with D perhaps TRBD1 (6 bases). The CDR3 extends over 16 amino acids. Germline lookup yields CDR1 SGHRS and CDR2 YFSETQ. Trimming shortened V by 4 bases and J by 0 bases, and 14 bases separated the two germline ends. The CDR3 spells CASSLQGPSSGNTIYF. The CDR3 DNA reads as TGCGCCAGCAGCCTACAGGGTCCGTCCTCTGGAAACACCATATATTTT.

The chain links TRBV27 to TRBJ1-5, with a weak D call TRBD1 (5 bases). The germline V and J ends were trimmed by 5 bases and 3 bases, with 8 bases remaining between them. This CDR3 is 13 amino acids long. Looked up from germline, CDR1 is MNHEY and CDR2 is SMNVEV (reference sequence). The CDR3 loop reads CASSRQNNQPQHF. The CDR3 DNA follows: TGTGCCAGCAGTAGACAGAACAATCAGCCCCAGCATTTT.

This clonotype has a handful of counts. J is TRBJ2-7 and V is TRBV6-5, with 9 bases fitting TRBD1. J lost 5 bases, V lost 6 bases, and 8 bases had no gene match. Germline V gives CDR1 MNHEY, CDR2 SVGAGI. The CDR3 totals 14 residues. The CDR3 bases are TGTGCCAGCAGGTCCGACAGGGGGAAGCACGAGCAGTACTTC. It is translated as CASRSDRGKHEQYF.

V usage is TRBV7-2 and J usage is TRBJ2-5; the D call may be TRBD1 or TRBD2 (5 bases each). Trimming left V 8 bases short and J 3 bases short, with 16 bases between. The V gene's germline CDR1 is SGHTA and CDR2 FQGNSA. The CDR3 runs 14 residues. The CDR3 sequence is CASGVGGGEETQYF. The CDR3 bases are TGTGCCAGCGGCGTTGGGGGTGGGGAAGAGACCCAGTACTTC.

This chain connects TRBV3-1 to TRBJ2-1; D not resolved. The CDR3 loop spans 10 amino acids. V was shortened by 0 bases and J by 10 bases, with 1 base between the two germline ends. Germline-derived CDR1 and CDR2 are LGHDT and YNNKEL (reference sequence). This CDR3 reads CASSQDEQFF. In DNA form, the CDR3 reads TGTGCCAGCAGCCAAGACGAGCAGTTCTTC.

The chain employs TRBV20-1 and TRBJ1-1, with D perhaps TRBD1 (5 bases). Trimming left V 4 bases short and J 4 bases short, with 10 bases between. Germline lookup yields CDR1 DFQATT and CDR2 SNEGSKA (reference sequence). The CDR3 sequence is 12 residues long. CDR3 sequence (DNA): TGCAGTGCTACACAGGCGTCCACTGAAGCTTTCTTT. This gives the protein CSATQASTEAFF.

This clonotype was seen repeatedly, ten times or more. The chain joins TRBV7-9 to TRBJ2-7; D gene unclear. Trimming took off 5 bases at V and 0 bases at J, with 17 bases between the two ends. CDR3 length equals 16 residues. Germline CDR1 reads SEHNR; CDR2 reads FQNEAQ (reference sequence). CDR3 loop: CASSQGMRSASYEQYF. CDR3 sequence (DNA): TGTGCCAGCAGCCAAGGTATGAGGAGCGCCTCCTACGAGCAGTACTTC.

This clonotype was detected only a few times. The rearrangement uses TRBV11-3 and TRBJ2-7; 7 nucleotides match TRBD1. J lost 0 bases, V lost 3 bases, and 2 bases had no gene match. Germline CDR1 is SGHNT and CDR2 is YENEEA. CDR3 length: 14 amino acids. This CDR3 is CASSLGQSSYEQYF. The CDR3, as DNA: TGTGCCAGCAGCTTGGGACAGAGCTCCTACGAGCAGTACTTC.

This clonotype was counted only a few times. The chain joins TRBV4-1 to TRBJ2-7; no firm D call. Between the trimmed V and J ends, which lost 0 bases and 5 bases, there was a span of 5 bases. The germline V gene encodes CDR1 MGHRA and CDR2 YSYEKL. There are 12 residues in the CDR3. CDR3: CASSQDSNEQYF. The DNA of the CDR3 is TGCGCCAGCAGCCAAGATTCGAACGAGCAGTACTTC.

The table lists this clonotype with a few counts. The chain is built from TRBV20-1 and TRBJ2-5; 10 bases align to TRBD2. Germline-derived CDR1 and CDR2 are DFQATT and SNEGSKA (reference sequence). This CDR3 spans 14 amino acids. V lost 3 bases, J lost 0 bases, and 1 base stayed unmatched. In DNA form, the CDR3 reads TGCAGTGCTAGTCTAGCGGGAGACCAAGAGACCCAGTACTTC. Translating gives CSASLAGDQETQYF.

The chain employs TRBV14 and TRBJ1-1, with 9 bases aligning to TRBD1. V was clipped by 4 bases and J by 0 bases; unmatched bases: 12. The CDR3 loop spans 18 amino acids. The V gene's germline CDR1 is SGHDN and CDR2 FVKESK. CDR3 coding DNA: TGTGCCAGCAGCCTCTTTACAGGGGGCAACAAAATGAACACTGAAGCTTTCTTT. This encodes CASSLFTGGNKMNTEAFF.

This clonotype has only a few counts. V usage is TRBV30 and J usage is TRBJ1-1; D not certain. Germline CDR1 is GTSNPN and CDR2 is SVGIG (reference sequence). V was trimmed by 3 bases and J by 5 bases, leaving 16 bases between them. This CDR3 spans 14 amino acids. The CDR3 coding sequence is TGTGCCTGGAGCATTGACCCCCCGGGGACTGAAGCTTTCTTT. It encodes CAWSIDPPGTEAFF.

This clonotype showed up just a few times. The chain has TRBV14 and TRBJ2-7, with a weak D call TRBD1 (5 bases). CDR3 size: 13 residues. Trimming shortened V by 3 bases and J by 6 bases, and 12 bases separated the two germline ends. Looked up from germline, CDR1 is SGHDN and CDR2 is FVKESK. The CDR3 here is CASSQARAGEQYF. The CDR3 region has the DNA TGTGCCAGCAGCCAGGCCAGGGCAGGCGAGCAGTACTTC.

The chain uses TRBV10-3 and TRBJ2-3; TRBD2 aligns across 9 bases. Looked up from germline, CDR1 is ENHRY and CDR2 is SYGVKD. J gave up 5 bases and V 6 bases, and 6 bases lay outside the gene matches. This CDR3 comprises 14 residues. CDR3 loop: CAIRRAGGLDTQYF. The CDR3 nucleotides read TGTGCCATCAGAAGGGCGGGAGGGCTAGATACGCAGTATTTT.

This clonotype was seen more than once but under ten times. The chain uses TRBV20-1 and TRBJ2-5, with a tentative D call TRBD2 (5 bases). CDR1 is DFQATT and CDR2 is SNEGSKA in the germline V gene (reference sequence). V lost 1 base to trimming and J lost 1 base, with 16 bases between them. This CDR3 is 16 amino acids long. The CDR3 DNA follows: TGCAGTGCTAGAGTCTCGGAAATGGCGGGCCAAGAGACCCAGTACTTC. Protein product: CSARVSEMAGQETQYF.

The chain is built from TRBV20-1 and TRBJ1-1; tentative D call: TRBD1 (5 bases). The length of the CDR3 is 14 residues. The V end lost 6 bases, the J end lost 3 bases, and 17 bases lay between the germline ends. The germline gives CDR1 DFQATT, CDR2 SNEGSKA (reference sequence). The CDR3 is CSALAGREDTEAFF. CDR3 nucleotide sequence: TGCAGTGCCCTGGCGGGCAGGGAGGACACTGAAGCTTTCTTT.